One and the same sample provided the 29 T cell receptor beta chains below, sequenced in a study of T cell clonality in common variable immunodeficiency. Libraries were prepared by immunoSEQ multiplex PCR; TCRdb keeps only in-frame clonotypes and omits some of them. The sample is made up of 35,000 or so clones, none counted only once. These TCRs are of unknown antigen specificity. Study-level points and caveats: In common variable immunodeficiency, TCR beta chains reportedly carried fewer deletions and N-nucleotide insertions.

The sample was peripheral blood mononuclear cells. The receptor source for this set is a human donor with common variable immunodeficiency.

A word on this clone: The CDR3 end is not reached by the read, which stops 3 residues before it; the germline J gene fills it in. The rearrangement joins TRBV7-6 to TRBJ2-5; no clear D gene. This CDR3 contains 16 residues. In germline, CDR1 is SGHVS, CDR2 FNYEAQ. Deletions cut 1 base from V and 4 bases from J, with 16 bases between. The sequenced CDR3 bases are TGTGCCAGCAGCTTAGGGGTACAGCCAAATAGAGAGACC. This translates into CASSLGVQPNRET. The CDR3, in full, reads CASSLGVQPNRETQYF.

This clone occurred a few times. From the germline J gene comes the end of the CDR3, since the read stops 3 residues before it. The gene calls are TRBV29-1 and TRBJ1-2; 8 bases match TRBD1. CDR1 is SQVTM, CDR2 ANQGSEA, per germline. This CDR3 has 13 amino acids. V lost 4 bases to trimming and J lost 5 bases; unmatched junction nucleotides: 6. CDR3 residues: CSVVPDRAYGYTF. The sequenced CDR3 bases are TGCAGCGTTGTCCCGGACAGGGCATATGGC.

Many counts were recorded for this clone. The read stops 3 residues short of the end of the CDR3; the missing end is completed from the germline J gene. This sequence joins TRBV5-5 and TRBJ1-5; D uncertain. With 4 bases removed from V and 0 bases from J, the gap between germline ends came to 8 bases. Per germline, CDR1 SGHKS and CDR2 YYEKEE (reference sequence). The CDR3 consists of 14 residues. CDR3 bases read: TGTGCCAGCAGCCTAGATTATAGCAATCAGCCC. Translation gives CASSLDYSNQP. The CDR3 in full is CASSLDYSNQPQHF.

The sequenced CDR3 bases are TGTGCCAGTAGTATAGATCAGGGACAGCTTAATGAG. Its translation: CASSIDQGQLNE. The entire CDR3 reads CASSIDQGQLNEQFF. The chain is built from TRBV19 and TRBJ2-1; 7 bases are a match to TRBD1. Read coverage stops 3 residues before the CDR3 terminus; the germline J gene supplies the remainder. Germline V gene sequence: CDR1 LNHDA, CDR2 SQIVND (reference sequence). The V gene end was trimmed by 0 bases and the J gene end by 7 bases; junction bases not matched to a gene: 6. This CDR3 has 15 amino acids.

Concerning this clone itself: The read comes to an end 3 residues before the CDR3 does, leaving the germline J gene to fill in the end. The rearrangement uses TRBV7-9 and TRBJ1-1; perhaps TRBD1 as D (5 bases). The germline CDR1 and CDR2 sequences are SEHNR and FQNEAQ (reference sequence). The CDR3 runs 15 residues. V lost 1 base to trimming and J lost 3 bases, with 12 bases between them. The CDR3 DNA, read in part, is TGTGCCAGCAGCTTAGGAGGGGCGGGGGACACTGAA. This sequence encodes CASSLGGAGDTE. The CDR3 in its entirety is CASSLGGAGDTEAFF.

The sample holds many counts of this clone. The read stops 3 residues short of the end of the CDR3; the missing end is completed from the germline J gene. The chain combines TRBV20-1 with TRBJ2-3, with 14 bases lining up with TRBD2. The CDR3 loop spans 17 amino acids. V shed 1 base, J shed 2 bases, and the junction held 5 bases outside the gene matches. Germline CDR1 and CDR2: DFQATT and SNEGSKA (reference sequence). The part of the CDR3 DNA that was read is TGCAGTGCTAGAGGGGGACTAGCGGGGGTGGACACAGATACG. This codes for CSARGGLAGVDTDT. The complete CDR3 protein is CSARGGLAGVDTDTQYF.

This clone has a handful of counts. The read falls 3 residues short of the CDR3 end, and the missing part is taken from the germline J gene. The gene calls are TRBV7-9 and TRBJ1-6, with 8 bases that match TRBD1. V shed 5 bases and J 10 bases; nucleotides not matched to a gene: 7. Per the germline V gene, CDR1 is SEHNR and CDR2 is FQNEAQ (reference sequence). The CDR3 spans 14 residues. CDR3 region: CASSATGGDSPLHF. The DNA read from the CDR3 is TGTGCCAGCAGCGCAACAGGGGGGGACTCACCC. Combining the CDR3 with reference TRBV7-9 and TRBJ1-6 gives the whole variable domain DTGVSQNPRHKITKRGQNVTFRCDPISEHNRLYWYRQTLGQGPEFLTYFQNEAQLEKSRLLSDRFSAERPKGSFSTLEIQRTEQGDSAMYLCASSATGGDSPLHFGNGTRLTVT.

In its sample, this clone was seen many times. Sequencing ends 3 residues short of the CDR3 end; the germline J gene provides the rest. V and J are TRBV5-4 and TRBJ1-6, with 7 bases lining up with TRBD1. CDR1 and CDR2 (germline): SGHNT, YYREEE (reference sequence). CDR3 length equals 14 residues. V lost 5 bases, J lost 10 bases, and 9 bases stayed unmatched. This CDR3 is CASSAGTAGSPLHF. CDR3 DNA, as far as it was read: TGTGCCAGCAGTGCCGGGACAGCCGGCTCACCC.

This chain's CDR3 is CASSRNRGKRKEKLFF. The part of the CDR3 DNA that was read is TGTGCCAGTAGTAGAAACAGGGGAAAGAGGAAGGAAAAA. V usage is TRBV19 and J usage is TRBJ1-4; 7 nucleotides align to TRBD1. The read stops 3 residues short of the end of the CDR3; the missing end is completed from the germline J gene. Trimming cost V 4 bases and J 8 bases; bases outside gene matches: 13. This CDR3 has 16 residues. The germline gives CDR1 LNHDA, CDR2 SQIVND (reference sequence).

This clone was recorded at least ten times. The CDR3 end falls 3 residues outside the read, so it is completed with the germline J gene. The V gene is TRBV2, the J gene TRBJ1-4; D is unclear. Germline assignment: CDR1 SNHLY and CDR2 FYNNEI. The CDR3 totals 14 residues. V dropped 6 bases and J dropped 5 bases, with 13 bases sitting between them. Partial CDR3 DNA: TGTGCCAGCAGCGCCCGGACGGGGAATGAAAAA. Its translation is CASSARTGNEK. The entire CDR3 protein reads CASSARTGNEKLFF.

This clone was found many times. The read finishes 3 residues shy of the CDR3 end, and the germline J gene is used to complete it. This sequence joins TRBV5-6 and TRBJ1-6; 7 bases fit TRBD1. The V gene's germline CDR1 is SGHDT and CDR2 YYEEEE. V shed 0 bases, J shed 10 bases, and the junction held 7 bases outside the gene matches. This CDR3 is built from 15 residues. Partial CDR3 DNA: TGTGCCAGCAGCTTGGCGACAGGGCCTAGCTCACCC. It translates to CASSLATGPSSP. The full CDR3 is CASSLATGPSSPLHF.

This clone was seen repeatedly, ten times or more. CDR3 loop: CASSISGGAMRDNEQFF. The DNA read from the CDR3 is TGTGCCAGTAGTATTTCGGGGGGGGCGATGCGCGACAATGAG. The chain has TRBV19 and TRBJ2-1, with TRBD2 identical over 8 bases. With the read ending 3 residues before the CDR3 end, the germline J gene is used to fill in that end. V lost 3 bases to trimming and J lost 5 bases; unmatched junction nucleotides: 12. This CDR3 region has 17 residues. Looked up from germline, CDR1 is LNHDA and CDR2 is SQIVND (reference sequence).

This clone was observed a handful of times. CDR3 sequence reads: CASSEEGRGSNYGYTF. The sequenced CDR3 bases are TGTGCCAGCAGTGAAGAGGGGCGGGGCTCTAACTATGGC. The V call is TRBV2, the J call TRBJ1-2, with D perhaps matching TRBD1 (5 bases). The missing CDR3 end, 3 residues past where the read stops, is filled in from the germline J gene. Trimming took off 1 base at V and 0 bases at J, with 12 bases between the two ends. Germline CDR1 SNHLY, CDR2 FYNNEI. The CDR3 is 16 residues long.

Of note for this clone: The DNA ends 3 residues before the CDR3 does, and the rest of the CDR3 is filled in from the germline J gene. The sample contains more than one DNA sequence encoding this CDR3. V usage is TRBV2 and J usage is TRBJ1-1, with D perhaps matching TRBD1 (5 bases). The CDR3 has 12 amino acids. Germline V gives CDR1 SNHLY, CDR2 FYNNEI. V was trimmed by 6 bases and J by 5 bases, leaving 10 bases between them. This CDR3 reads CASRGDSTEAFF. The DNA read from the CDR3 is TGTGCCAGCAGGGGGGACTCAACTGAA.

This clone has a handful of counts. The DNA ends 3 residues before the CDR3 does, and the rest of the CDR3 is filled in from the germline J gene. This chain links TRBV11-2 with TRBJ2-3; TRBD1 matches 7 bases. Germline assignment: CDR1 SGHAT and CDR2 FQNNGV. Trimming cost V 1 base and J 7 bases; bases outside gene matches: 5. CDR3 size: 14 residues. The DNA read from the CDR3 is TGTGCCAGCAGCTTAGGGAACAGGGGCAATACG. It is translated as CASSLGNRGNT. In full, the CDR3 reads CASSLGNRGNTQYF.

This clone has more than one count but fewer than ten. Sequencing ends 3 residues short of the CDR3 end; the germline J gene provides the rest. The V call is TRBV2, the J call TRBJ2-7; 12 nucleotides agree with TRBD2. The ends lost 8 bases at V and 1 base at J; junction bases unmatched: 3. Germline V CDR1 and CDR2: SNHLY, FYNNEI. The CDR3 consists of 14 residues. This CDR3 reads CASSGTSGSYEQYF. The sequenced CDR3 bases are TGTGCCAGCTCCGGGACTAGCGGGTCCTACGAG.

CDR3 DNA, as far as it was read: TGTGCCAGCAGTTACTGGACACATTACACAGATACG. Its translation: CASSYWTHYTDT. The whole CDR3 is CASSYWTHYTDTQYF. The chain is built from TRBV6-2 or TRBV6-3 and TRBJ2-3; tentatively, D is TRBD1 (5 bases). The CDR3 extends 3 residues past the end of the read, so its final part is completed from the germline J gene. The CDR3 length is 15 residues. CDR1 MNHEY and CDR2 SVGEGT come from the germline V gene. V dropped 1 base and J dropped 2 bases, with 10 bases sitting between them.

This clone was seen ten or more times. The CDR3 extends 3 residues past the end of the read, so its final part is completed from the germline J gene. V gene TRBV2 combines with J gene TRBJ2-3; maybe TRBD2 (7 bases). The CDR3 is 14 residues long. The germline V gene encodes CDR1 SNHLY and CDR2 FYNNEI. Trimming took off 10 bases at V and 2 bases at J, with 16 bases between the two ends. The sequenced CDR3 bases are TGTGCCATTCAACGGGGGGCGAACACAGATACG. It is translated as CAIQRGANTDT. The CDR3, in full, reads CAIQRGANTDTQYF.

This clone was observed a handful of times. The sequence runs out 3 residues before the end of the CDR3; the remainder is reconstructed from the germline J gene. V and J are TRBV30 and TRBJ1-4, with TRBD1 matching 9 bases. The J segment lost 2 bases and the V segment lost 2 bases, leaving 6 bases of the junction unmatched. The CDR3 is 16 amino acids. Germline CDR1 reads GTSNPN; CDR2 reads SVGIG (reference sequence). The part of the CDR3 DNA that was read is TGTGCCTGGAGTACCCTGGACAGGGGTACTAATGAAAAA. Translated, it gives CAWSTLDRGTNEK. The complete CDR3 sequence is CAWSTLDRGTNEKLFF.

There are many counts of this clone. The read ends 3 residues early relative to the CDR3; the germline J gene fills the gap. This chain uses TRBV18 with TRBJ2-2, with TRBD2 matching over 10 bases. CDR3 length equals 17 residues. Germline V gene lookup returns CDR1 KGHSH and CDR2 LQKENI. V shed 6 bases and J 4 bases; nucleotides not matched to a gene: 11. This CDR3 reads CASSSRSGGASTGELFF. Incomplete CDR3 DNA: TGTGCCAGCTCCAGTCGAAGCGGGGGGGCCAGCACCGGGGAG.

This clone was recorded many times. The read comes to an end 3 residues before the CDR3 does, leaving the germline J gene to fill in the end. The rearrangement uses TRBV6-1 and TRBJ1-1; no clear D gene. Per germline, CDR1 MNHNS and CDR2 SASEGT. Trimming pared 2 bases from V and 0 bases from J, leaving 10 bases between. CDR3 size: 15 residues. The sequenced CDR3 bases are TGTGCCAGCAGTGAACGAGCGGCAGTGAACACTGAA. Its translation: CASSERAAVNTE. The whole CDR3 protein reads CASSERAAVNTEAFF.

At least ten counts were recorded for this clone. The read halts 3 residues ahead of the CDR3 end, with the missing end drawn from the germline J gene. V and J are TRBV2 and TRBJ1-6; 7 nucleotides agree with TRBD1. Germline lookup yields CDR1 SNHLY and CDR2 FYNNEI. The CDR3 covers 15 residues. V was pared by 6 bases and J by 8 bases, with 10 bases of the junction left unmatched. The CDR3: CASRSPDRADSPLHF. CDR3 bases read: TGTGCCAGCAGGAGCCCAGACAGGGCGGATTCACCC.

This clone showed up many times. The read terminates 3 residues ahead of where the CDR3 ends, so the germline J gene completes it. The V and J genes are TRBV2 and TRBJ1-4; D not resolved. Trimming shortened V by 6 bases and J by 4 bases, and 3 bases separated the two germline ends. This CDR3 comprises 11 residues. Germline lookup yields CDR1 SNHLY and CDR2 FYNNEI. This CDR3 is CASSGNEKLFF. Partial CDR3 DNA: TGTGCCAGCAGCGGTAATGAAAAA. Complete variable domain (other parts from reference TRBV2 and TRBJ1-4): EPEVTQTPSHQVTQMGQEVILRCVPISNHLYFYWYRQILGQKVEFLVSFYNNEISEKSEIFDDQFSVERPDGSNFTLKIRSTKLEDSAMYFCASSGNEKLFFGSGTQLSVL.

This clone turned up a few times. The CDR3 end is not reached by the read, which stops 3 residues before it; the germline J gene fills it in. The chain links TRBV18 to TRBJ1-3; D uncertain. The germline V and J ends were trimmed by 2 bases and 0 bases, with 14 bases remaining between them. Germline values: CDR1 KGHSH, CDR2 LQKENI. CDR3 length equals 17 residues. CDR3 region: CASSPVRVIPSGNTIYF. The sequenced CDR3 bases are TGTGCCAGCTCACCAGTGCGGGTCATCCCCTCTGGAAACACC.

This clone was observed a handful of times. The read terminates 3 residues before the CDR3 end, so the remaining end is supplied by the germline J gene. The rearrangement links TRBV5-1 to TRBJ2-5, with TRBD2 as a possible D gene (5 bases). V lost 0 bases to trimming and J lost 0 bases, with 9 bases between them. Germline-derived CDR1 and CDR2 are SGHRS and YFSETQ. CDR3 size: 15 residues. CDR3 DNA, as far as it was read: TGCGCCAGCAGCTTGGGGACTCTGTACCAAGAGACC. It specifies CASSLGTLYQET. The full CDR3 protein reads CASSLGTLYQETQYF.

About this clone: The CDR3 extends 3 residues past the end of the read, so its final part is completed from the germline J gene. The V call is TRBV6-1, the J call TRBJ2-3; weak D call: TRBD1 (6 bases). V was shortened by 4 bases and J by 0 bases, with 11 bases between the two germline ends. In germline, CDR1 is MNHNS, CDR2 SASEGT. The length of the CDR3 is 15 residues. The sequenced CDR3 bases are TGTGCCAGCAGTGGAGAGGGGGTAAGCACAGATACG. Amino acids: CASSGEGVSTDT. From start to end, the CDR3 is CASSGEGVSTDTQYF.

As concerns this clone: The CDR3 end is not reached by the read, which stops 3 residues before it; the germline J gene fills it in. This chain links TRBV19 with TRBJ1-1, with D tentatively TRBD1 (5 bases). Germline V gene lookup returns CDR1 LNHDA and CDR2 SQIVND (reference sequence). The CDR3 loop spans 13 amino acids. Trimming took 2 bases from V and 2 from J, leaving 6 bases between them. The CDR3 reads CASSIQGNTEAFF. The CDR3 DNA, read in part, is TGTGCCAGTAGTATACAGGGAAACACTGAA.

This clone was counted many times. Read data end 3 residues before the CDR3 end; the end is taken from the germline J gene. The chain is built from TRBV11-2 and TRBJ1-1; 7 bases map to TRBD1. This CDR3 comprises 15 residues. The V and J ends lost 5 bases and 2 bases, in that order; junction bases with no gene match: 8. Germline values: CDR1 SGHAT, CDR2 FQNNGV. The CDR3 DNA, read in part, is TGTGCCAGCAGCCATACAGGGGCGGGTAACACTGAA. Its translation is CASSHTGAGNTE. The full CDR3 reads CASSHTGAGNTEAFF.

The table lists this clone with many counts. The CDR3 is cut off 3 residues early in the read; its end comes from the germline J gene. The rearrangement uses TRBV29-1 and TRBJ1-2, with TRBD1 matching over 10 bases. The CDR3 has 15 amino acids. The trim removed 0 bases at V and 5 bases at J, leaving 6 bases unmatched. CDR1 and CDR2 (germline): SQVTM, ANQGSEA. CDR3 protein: CSVEDYGQGGYGYTF. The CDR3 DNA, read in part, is TGCAGCGTTGAAGACTATGGACAGGGGGGGTATGGC.